This T cell receptor (beta chain) was obtained from a study of shared clonotypes between healthy human individuals. Libraries were prepared by immunoSEQ multiplex PCR; TCRdb keeps only in-frame clonotypes and omits some of them. The table has approximately 460,000 clones, roughly 80% seen once. The ends were cut back, 1 base at V and 3 bases at J, with 14 bases in the middle. Germline lookup yields CDR1 SGHDT and CDR2 YYEEEE. The CDR3 spans 16 residues. The chain recombines TRBV5-6 with TRBJ2-1; D possibly corresponds to TRBD2 (5 bases). The sequence was collected from a woman aged 40 to 49 in good health. Some clones in this sample may be carry-over from other donors' samples. The sample was PBMCs. This CDR3 is CASSLTDWANYNEQFF. DNA of the CDR3: TGTGCCAGCAGCTTGACGGACTGGGCTAACTACAATGAGCAGTTCTTC.